This T cell receptor beta chain is drawn from a study of regulatory T cells in long-lasting Graves disease. General study findings and limits: Persistent Graves' patients showed less TCR diversity than newly diagnosed ones.

Sequencing libraries for TCR beta were prepared with iRepertoire HTBI primers and Arm-PCR of CDR3 regions. TCRdb used MiXCR to reprocess the multiplex PCR reads, holding one entry per CDR3 protein. Of roughly 610,000 distinct CDR3 sequences in the sample, under 20% were seen once. CDR1 MNHEY and CDR2 SMNVEV come from the germline V gene (reference sequence). CDR3 length: 16 residues. Trimming cost V 2 bases and J 8 bases; bases outside gene matches: 11. Specified time point: newly diagnosed GD, antithyroid drugs for less than 3 months. Extracted PBMC RNA gave rise to the TCR library. In its sample, this clonotype was seen many times. Its antigen is not identified. These same records also appear under a second study, on T cells in Graves' hyperthyroidism and ophthalmopathy.

The receptor's source is a woman younger than 45 with Graves disease. Sequencing was performed on peripheral blood mononuclear cells (PBMCs), taken at new diagnosis, from a patient treated with antithyroid drugs. This chain connects TRBV27 to TRBJ2-1, with 8 nucleotides matching TRBD1. This CDR3 reads CASSLPGQGSSDEQFF. The CDR3 nucleotides are TGTGCCAGCAGTTTACCCGGACAGGGAAGCAGCGATGAGCAGTTCTTC.